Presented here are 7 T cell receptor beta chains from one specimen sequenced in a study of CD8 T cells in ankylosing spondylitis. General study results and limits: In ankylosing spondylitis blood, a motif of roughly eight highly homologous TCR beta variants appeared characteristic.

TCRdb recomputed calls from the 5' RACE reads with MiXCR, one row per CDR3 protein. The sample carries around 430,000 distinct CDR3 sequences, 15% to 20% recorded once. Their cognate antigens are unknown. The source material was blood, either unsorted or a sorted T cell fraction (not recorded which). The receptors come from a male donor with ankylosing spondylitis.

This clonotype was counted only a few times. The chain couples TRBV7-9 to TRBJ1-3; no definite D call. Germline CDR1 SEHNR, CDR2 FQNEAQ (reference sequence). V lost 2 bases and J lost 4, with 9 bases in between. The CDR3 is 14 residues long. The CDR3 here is CASSLRSPGNTIYF. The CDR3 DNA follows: TGTGCCAGCAGCTTACGGTCACCAGGAAACACCATATATTTT. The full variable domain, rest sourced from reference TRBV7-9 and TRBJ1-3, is DTGVSQNPRHKITKRGQNVTFRCDPISEHNRLYWYRQTLGQGPEFLTYFQNEAQLEKSRLLSDRFSAERPKGSFSTLEIQRTEQGDSAMYLCASSLRSPGNTIYFGEGSWLTVV.

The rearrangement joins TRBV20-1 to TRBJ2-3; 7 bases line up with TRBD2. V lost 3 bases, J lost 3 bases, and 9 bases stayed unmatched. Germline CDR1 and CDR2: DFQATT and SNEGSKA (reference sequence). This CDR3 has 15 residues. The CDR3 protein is CSASDAGEGTDTQYF. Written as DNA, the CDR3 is TGCAGTGCTAGTGATGCGGGGGAAGGGACAGATACGCAGTATTTT.

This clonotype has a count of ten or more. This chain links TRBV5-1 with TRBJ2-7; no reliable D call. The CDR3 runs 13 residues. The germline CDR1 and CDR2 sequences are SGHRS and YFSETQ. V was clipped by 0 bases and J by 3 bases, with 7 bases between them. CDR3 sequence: CASSLEGFYEQYF. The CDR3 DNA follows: TGCGCCAGCAGCTTGGAGGGATTCTACGAGCAGTACTTC.

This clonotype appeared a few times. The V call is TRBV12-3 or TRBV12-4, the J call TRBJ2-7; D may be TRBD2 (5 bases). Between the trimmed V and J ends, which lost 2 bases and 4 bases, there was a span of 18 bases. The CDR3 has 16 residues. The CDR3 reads CASSLHSVTPSYEQYF. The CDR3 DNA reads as TGTGCCAGCAGTTTACATAGCGTGACCCCGAGTTACGAGCAGTACTTC.

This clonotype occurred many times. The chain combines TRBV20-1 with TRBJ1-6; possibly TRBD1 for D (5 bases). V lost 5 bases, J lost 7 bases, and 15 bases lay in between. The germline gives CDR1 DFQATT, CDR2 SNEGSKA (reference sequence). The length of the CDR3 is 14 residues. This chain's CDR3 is CSAPVGAVNSPLHF. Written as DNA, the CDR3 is TGCAGTGCTCCCGTAGGGGCAGTAAATTCACCCCTCCACTTT.

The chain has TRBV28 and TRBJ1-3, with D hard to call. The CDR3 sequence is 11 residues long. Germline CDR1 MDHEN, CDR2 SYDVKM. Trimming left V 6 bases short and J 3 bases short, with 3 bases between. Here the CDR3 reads CASRSGNTIYF. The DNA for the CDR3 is TGTGCCAGCAGGAGTGGAAACACCATATATTTT.

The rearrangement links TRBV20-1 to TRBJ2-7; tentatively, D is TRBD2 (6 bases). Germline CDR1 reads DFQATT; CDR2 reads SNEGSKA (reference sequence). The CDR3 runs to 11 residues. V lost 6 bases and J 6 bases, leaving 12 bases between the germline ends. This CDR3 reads CSARREFEQYF. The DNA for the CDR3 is TGCAGTGCCAGGAGGGAGTTCGAGCAGTACTTC.